These T cell receptor beta chains were read from a single sample in a study of blood T cell repertoires in COVID-19. Clones were sequenced by immunoSEQ multiplex PCR, and TCRdb holds only the in-frame ones, with some missing. This table holds approximately 180,000 clones, 75% to 90% found once. The sequenced sample was PBMCs or T cells enriched from blood (not recorded which). The source is a man in his forties who had recovered from COVID-19. CDR3s include the opening cysteine and the closing phenylalanine or tryptophan. D genes are given only for firm matches. Clone size is not always given. Where it is, it says once, few, many or a class for expanded clones.

V: TRBV27; J: TRBJ2-7; size: .; D: TRBD2; CDR3: CASGLAGGYEQYF; DNA: TGTGCCAGCGGACTAGCGGGAGGCTACGAGCAGTACTTC
V: TRBV11-2; J: TRBJ2-1; size: .; D: .; CDR3: CASRLGSYNEQFF; DNA: TGTGCCAGCCGGCTAGGCTCCTACAATGAGCAGTTCTTC
V: TRBV7-9; J: TRBJ1-6; size: few; D: .; CDR3: CASGTAGVNSPLHF; DNA: TGTGCCAGCGGGACGGCAGGGGTGAATTCACCCCTCCACTTT
V: TRBV28; J: TRBJ2-1; size: .; D: .; CDR3: CASSSQGLVNNEQFF; DNA: TGTGCCAGCAGTTCCCAGGGGCTCGTTAACAATGAGCAGTTCTTC
V: TRBV5-1; J: TRBJ2-7; size: .; D: TRBD1; CDR3: CASSTNPGQSSYEQYF; DNA: TGCGCCAGCAGCACCAACCCGGGACAGAGCTCCTACGAGCAGTACTTC
V: TRBV9; J: TRBJ1-1; size: few; D: .; CDR3: CASSVAPSLNTEAFF; DNA: TGTGCCAGCAGCGTAGCTCCCAGTCTGAACACTGAAGCTTTCTTT
V: TRBV3-1/TRBV3-2; J: TRBJ1-6; size: .; D: .; CDR3: CASSQGQANSPLHF; DNA: TGTGCCAGCAGCCAAGGACAGGCAAATTCACCCCTCCACTTT
V: TRBV7-9; J: TRBJ1-2; size: .; D: TRBD1; CDR3: CASSFYKDRGDGYTF; DNA: TGTGCCAGCAGCTTTTACAAGGACAGGGGAGATGGCTACACCTTC
V: TRBV15; J: TRBJ1-2; size: .; D: TRBD1; CDR3: CATSAQQGNYGYTF; DNA: TGTGCCACCAGCGCCCAACAGGGGAACTATGGCTACACCTTC
V: TRBV3-1/TRBV3-2; J: TRBJ2-7; size: .; D: TRBD1; CDR3: CATQKGAYEQYF; DNA: TGTGCCACTCAGAAGGGGGCTTACGAGCAGTACTTC
V: TRBV6-5; J: TRBJ1-1; size: .; D: TRBD1; CDR3: CASTLTTDRANEAFF; DNA: TGTGCCAGCACCTTAACCACTGACAGGGCTAATGAAGCTTTCTTT
V: TRBV19; J: TRBJ1-3; size: .; D: .; CDR3: CASRPVAPRVDTIYF; DNA: TGTGCCAGTAGGCCCGTGGCTCCACGGGTCGACACCATATATTTT
V: TRBV11-1; J: TRBJ1-4; size: .; D: .; CDR3: CASSFGRGYEKLFF; DNA: TGTGCCAGCAGCTTTGGCAGGGGATATGAAAAACTGTTTTTT
V: TRBV5-6; J: TRBJ2-7; size: .; D: .; CDR3: CASSPGETYEQYF; DNA: TGTGCCAGCAGCCCAGGGGAAACCTACGAGCAGTACTTC
V: TRBV10-3; J: TRBJ2-1; size: .; D: .; CDR3: CAISEPGGSGNEQFF; DNA: TGTGCCATCAGTGAGCCCGGCGGGTCAGGCAATGAGCAGTTCTTC
V: TRBV2; J: TRBJ1-1; size: .; D: TRBD1; CDR3: CASRTGGLGVNTEAFF; DNA: TGTGCCAGCAGGACAGGGGGCTTGGGGGTAAACACTGAAGCTTTCTTT
V: TRBV27; J: TRBJ2-5; size: .; D: TRBD2; CDR3: CASSPGTSGSKTQYF; DNA: TGTGCCAGCAGTCCGGGGACTAGCGGGAGCAAGACCCAGTACTTC
V: TRBV28; J: TRBJ2-7; size: .; D: .; CDR3: CASSTPPGHGGEQYF; DNA: TGTGCCAGCAGCACCCCCCCGGGTCACGGCGGGGAGCAGTACTTC
V: TRBV7-9; J: TRBJ1-1; size: .; D: .; CDR3: CASSSYRSTVNTEAFF; DNA: TGTGCCAGCAGCTCTTACAGGTCTACGGTGAACACTGAAGCTTTCTTT
V: TRBV5-1; J: TRBJ1-2; size: .; D: TRBD1; CDR3: CASSLPGQVYGYTF; DNA: TGCGCCAGCAGCTTGCCCGGACAGGTCTATGGCTACACCTTC
V: TRBV2; J: TRBJ2-7; size: .; D: .; CDR3: CASIEAYVSYEQYF; DNA: TGTGCCAGCATAGAGGCTTACGTCTCCTACGAGCAGTACTTC
V: TRBV24-1; J: TRBJ2-1; size: .; D: TRBD2; CDR3: CATSDRTSRVFEQFF; DNA: TGTGCCACCAGTGACCGGACTAGCCGTGTTTTTGAGCAGTTCTTC
V: TRBV5-1; J: TRBJ1-1; size: .; D: TRBD1; CDR3: CASRIQAGGGNTEAFF; DNA: TGCGCCAGCAGGATACAGGCAGGGGGCGGAAACACTGAAGCTTTCTTT
V: TRBV5-6; J: TRBJ1-2; size: .; D: .; CDR3: CASSFLTQGPYGYTF; DNA: TGTGCCAGCAGCTTTTTAACACAGGGTCCCTATGGCTACACCTTC
V: TRBV6-5; J: TRBJ1-3; size: .; D: .; CDR3: CASSLGQFSGNTIYF; DNA: TGTGCCAGCAGTCTCGGCCAATTTTCAGGGAACACCATATATTTT
V: TRBV7-2; J: TRBJ2-1; size: .; D: TRBD2; CDR3: CASSSLGAGVNEQFF; DNA: TGTGCCAGCAGCTCCCTTGGTGCGGGAGTGAATGAGCAGTTCTTC
V: TRBV2; J: TRBJ1-1; size: .; D: .; CDR3: CASSYRMAGRTEAFF; DNA: TGTGCCAGCAGTTATCGAATGGCAGGGCGGACTGAAGCTTTCTTT
V: TRBV3-1/TRBV3-2; J: TRBJ2-5; size: .; D: .; CDR3: CASSQVSRGVLHQETQYF; DNA: TGTGCCAGCAGCCAAGTGAGCAGGGGTGTACTTCACCAAGAGACCCAGTACTTC
V: TRBV20-1; J: TRBJ1-2; size: .; D: .; CDR3: CSASRIGDNYGYTF; DNA: TGCAGTGCTAGTAGGATAGGGGATAACTATGGCTACACCTTC
V: TRBV10-3; J: TRBJ1-6; size: .; D: .; CDR3: CAISDSTGGNSPLHF; DNA: TGTGCCATCAGTGACTCGACGGGTGGGAATTCACCCCTCCACTTT
V: TRBV11-2; J: TRBJ2-7; size: .; D: .; CDR3: CASSYLLGAVRADNEQYF; DNA: TGTGCCAGCAGCTACCTCTTGGGGGCCGTGCGAGCGGACAACGAGCAGTACTTC
V: TRBV4-1; J: TRBJ1-6; size: .; D: TRBD1; CDR3: CASSLTRTGRNSPLHF; DNA: TGCGCCAGCAGCCTCACCCGGACAGGGCGAAACTCACCCCTCCACTTT
V: TRBV7-9; J: TRBJ1-5; size: .; D: TRBD1; CDR3: CASSGTGRYQPQHF; DNA: TGTGCCAGCAGCGGGACAGGGAGGTATCAGCCCCAGCATTTT
V: TRBV11-2; J: TRBJ2-2; size: few; D: .; CDR3: CATTFRGWETGELFF; DNA: TGTGCCACCACTTTTAGGGGGTGGGAGACCGGGGAGCTGTTTTTT
V: TRBV14; J: TRBJ1-5; size: .; D: .; CDR3: CASSQDRPLDKKAHQPQHF; DNA: TGTGCCAGCAGCCAAGATCGGCCTCTGGACAAAAAGGCCCATCAGCCCCAGCATTTT
V: TRBV5-5; J: TRBJ1-5; size: once; D: .; CDR3: CASSAGGPENQPQHF; DNA: TGTGCCAGCAGCGCGGGGGGTCCGGAAAATCAGCCCCAGCATTTT
V: TRBV27; J: TRBJ1-2; size: .; D: .; CDR3: CASTHTGSGYKTGYTF; DNA: TGTGCCAGCACTCACACAGGGTCTGGCTACAAAACTGGCTACACCTTC
V: TRBV7-2; J: TRBJ2-7; size: .; D: TRBD2; CDR3: CASSPSGGTSYEQYF; DNA: TGTGCCAGCAGCCCTAGCGGGGGGACCTCCTACGAGCAGTACTTC
V: TRBV9; J: TRBJ2-1; size: .; D: .; CDR3: CASSDQGSYNEQFF; DNA: TGTGCCAGCAGCGATCAGGGTTCCTACAATGAGCAGTTCTTC
V: TRBV7-9; J: TRBJ2-7; size: .; D: .; CDR3: CASVSGGDSSYEQYF; DNA: TGTGCCAGCGTCTCTGGCGGGGACAGCTCCTACGAGCAGTACTTC
V: TRBV28; J: TRBJ1-5; size: .; D: .; CDR3: CASSLGQGNQPQHF; DNA: TGTGCCAGCAGTTTAGGGCAGGGCAATCAGCCCCAGCATTTT
V: TRBV5-1; J: TRBJ1-4; size: .; D: .; CDR3: CASRVPGEKLFF; DNA: TGCGCCAGCAGAGTCCCGGGTGAAAAACTGTTTTTT